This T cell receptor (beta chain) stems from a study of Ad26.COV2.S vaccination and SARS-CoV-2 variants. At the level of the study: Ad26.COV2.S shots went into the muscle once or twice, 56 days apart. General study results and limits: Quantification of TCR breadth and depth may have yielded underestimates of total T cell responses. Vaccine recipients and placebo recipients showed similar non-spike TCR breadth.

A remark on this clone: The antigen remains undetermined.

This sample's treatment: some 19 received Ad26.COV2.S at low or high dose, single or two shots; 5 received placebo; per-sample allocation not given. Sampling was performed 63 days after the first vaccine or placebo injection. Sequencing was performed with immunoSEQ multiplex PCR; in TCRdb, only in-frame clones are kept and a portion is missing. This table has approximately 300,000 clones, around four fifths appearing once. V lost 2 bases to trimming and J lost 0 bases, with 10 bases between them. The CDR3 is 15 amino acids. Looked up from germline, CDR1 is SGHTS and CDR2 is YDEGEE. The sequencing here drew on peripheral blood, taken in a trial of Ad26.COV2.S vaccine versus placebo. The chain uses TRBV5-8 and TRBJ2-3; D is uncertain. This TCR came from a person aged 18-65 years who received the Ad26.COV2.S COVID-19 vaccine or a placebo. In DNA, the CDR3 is TGTGCCAGCAGCTTCGGCACGTATAGCACAGATACGCAGTATTTT. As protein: CASSFGTYSTDTQYF.